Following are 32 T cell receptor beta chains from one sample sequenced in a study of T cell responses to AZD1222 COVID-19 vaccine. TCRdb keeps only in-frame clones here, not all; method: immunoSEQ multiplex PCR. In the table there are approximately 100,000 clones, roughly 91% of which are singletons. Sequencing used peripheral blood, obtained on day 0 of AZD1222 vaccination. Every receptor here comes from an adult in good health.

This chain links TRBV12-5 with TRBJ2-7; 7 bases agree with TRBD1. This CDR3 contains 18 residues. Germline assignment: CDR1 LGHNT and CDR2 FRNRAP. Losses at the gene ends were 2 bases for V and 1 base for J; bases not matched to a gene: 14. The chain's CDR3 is CASGLKGQRPGASYEQYF. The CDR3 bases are TGTGCTAGTGGTTTGAAGGGACAGCGTCCAGGGGCTTCCTACGAGCAGTACTTC.

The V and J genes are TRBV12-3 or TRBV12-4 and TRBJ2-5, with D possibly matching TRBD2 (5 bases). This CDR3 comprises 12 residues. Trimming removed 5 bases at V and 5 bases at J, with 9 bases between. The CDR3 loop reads CASSLEAETQYF. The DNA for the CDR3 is TGTGCCAGCAGTCTGGAGGCGGAGACCCAGTACTTC.

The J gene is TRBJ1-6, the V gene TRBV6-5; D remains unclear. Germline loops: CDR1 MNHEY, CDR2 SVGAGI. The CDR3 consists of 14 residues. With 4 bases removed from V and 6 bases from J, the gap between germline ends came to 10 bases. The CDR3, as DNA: TGTGCCAGCAGTTTGGGGATGGGTAATTCACCCCTCCACTTT. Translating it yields CASSLGMGNSPLHF.

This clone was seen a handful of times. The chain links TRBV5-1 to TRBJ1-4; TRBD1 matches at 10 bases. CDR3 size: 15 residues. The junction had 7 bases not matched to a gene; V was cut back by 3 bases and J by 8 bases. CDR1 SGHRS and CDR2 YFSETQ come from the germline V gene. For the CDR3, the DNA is TGCGCCAGCAGCTGGGCCGGGACAGGGGAGGAAAAACTGTTTTTT. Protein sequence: CASSWAGTGEEKLFF.

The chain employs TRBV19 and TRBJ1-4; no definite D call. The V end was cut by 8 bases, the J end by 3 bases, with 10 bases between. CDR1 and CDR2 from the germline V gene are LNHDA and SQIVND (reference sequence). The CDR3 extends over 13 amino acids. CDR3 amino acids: CASGAISNEKLFF. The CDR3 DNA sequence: TGTGCCAGTGGAGCCATTTCTAATGAAAAACTGTTTTTT. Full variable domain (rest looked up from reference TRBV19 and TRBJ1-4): DGGITQSPKYLFRKEGQNVTLSCEQNLNHDAMYWYRQDPGQGLRLIYYSQIVNDFQKGDIAEGYSVSREKKESFPLTVTSAQKNPTAFYLCASGAISNEKLFFGSGTQLSVL.

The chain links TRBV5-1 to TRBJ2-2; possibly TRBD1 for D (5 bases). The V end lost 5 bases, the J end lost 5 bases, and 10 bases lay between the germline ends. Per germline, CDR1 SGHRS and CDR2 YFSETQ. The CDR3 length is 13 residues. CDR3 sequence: CASSPQGTGELFF. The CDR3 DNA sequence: TGCGCCAGCAGTCCGCAGGGAACCGGGGAGCTGTTTTTT.

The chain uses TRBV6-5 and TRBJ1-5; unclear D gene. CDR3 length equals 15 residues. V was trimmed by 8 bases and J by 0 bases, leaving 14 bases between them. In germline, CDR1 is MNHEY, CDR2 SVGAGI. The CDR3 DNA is TGTGCCAGCGCGGCAGCACAATATAGCAATCAGCCCCAGCATTTT. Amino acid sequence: CASAAAQYSNQPQHF.

CDR3 in DNA: TGCAGTGTCGGGGAGGAGACCCAGTACTTC. As protein: CSVGEETQYF. The rearrangement joins TRBV20-1 to TRBJ2-5; D may be TRBD2 (5 bases). Deletions cut 7 bases from V and 5 bases from J, with 8 bases between. This CDR3 is 10 amino acids long. The germline V gene has CDR1 DFQATT and CDR2 SNEGSKA (reference sequence).

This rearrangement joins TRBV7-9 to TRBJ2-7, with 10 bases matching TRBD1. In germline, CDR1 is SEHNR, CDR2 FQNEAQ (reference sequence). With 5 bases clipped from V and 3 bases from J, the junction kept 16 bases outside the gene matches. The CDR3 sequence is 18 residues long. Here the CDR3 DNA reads TGTGCCAGCAGCCGTCCGGGACAGGGGTGGGTAGGAAGCTACGAGCAGTACTTC. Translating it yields CASSRPGQGWVGSYEQYF. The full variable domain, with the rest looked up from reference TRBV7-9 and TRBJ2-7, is DTGVSQNPRHKITKRGQNVTFRCDPISEHNRLYWYRQTLGQGPEFLTYFQNEAQLEKSRLLSDRFSAERPKGSFSTLEIQRTEQGDSAMYLCASSRPGQGWVGSYEQYFGPGTRLTVT.

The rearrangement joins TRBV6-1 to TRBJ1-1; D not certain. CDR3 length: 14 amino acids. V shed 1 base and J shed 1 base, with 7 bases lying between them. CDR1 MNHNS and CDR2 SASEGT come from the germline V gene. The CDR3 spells CASSEGPGNTEAFF. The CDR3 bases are TGTGCCAGCAGTGAAGGGCCGGGGAACACTGAAGCTTTCTTT.

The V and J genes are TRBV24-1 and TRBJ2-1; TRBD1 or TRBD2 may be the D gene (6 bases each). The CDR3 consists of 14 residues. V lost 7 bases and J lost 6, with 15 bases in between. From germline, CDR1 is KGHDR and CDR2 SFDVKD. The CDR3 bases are TGTGCCACCAGGGGGGGCCCCTCGGGCAATGAGCAGTTCTTC. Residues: CATRGGPSGNEQFF.

The CDR3 protein is CAWSVELNTEAFF. CDR3 DNA: TGTGCCTGGAGTGTAGAACTGAACACTGAAGCTTTCTTT. The chain has TRBV30 and TRBJ1-1; no firm D call. With 0 bases removed from V and 0 bases from J, the gap between germline ends came to 5 bases. The CDR3 has 13 residues. Germline CDR1 and CDR2: GTSNPN and SVGIG (reference sequence).

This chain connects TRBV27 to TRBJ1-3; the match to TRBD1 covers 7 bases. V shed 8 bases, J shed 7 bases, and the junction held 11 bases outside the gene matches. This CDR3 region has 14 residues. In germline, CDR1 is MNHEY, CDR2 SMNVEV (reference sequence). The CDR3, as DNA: TGTGCCAGCTCGCACAGGGGATTGGGGAACACCATATATTTT. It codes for CASSHRGLGNTIYF.

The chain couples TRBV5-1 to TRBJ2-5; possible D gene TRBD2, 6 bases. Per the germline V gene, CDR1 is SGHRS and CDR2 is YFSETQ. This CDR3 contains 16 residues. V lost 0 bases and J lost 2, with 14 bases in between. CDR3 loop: CASSLAFSGSQETQYF. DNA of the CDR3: TGCGCCAGCAGCTTGGCTTTTAGCGGCTCTCAAGAGACCCAGTACTTC.

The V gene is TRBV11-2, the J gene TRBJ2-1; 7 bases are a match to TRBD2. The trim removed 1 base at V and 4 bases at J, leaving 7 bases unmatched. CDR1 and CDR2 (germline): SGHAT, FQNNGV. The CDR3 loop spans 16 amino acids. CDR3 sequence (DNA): TGTGCCAGCAGCTTAGGTGGCGGGAGTTTTTACAATGAGCAGTTCTTC. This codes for CASSLGGGSFYNEQFF.

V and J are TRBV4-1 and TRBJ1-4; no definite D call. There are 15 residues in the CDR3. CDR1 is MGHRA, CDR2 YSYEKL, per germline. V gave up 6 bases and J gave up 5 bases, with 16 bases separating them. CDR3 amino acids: CASSRSYTLNEKLFF. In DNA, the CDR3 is TGCGCCAGCAGTCGCTCATACACGTTGAATGAAAAACTGTTTTTT.

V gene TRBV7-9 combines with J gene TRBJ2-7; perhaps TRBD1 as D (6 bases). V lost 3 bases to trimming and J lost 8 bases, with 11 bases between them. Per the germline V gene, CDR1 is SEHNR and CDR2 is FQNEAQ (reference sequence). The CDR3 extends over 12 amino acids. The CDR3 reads CASSFSDSQQYF. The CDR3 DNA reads TGTGCCAGCAGCTTCTCGGACAGCCAGCAGTACTTC. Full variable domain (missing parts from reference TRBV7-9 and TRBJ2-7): DTGVSQNPRHKITKRGQNVTFRCDPISEHNRLYWYRQTLGQGPEFLTYFQNEAQLEKSRLLSDRFSAERPKGSFSTLEIQRTEQGDSAMYLCASSFSDSQQYFGPGTRLTVT.

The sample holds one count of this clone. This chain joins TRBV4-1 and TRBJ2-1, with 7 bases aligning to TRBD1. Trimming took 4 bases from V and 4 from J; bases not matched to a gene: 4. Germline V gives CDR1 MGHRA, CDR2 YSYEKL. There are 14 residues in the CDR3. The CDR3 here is CASSRDRDYNEQFF. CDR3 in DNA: TGCGCCAGCAGCCGCGACAGGGATTACAATGAGCAGTTCTTC.

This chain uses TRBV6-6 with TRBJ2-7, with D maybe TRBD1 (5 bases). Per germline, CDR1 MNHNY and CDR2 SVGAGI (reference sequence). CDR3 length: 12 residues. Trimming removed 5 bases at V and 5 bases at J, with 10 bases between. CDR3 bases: TGTGCCAGCAGTGCAGGGCAACACGAGCAGTACTTC. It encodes CASSAGQHEQYF.

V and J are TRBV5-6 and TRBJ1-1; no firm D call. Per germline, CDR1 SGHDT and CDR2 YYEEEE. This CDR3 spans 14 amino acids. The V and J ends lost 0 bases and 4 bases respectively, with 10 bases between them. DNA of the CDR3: TGTGCCAGCAGCTTGGGGCTGGGAAGCACTGAAGCTTTCTTT. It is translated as CASSLGLGSTEAFF.

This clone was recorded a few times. CDR3: CASSPPRRGTNEKLFF. The DNA for the CDR3 is TGTGCCAGCAGCCCCCCTCGCAGGGGGACTAATGAAAAACTGTTTTTT. The chain combines TRBV7-9 with TRBJ1-4; 7 nucleotides line up with TRBD1. There are 16 residues in the CDR3. Germline V gives CDR1 SEHNR, CDR2 FQNEAQ (reference sequence). V was pared by 5 bases and J by 2 bases, with 8 bases of the junction left unmatched.

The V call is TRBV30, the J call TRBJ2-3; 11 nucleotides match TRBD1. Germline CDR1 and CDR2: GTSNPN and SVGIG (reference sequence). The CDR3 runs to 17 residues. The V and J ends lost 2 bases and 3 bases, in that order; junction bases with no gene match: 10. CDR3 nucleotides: TGTGCCTGGAGTCCACGGCCTGGGACAGGGGGTACAGATACGCAGTATTTT. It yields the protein CAWSPRPGTGGTDTQYF. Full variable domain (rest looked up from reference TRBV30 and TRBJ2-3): SQTIHQWPATLVQPVGSPLSLECTVEGTSNPNLYWYRQAAGRGLQLLFYSVGIGQISSEVPQNLSASRPQDRQFILSSKKLLLSDSGFYLCAWSPRPGTGGTDTQYFGPGTRLTVL.

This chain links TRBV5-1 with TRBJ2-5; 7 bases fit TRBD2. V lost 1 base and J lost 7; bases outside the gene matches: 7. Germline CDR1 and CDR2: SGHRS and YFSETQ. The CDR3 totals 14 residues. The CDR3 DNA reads TGCGCCAGCAGCTTGCTTCGGGAGGAGGGGACCCAGTACTTC. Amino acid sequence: CASSLLREEGTQYF.

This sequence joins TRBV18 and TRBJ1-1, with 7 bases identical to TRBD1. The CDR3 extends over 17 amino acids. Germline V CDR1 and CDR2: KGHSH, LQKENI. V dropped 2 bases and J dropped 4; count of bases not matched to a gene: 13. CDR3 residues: CASSPFQGEFLPTEAFF. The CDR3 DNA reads TGTGCCAGCTCACCATTTCAGGGGGAGTTTTTACCCACTGAAGCTTTCTTT.

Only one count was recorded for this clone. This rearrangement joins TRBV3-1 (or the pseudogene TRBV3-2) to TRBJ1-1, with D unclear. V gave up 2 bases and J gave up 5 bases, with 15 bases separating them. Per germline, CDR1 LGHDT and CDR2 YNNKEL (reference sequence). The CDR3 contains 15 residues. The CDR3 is CASSQTGGSRTEAFF. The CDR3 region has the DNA TGTGCCAGCAGCCAAACCGGAGGGAGTCGAACTGAAGCTTTCTTT.

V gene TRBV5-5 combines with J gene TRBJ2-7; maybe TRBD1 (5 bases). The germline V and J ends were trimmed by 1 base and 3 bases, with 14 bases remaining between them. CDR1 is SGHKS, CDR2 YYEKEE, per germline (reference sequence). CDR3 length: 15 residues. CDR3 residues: CASSLMGQQSYEQYF. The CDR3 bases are TGTGCCAGCAGCTTGATGGGGCAACAGAGCTACGAGCAGTACTTC.

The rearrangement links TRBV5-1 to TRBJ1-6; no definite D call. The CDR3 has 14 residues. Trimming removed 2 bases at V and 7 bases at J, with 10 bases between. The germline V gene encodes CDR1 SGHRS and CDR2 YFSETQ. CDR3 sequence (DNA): TGCGCCAGCAGCTTCCCAGGAGACAATTCACCCCTCCACTTT. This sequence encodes CASSFPGDNSPLHF.

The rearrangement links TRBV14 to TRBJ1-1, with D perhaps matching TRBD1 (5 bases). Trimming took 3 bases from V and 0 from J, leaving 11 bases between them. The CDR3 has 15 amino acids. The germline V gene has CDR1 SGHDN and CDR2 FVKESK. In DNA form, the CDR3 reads TGTGCCAGCAGCCAGGACTCCAGGGTGAACACTGAAGCTTTCTTT. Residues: CASSQDSRVNTEAFF.

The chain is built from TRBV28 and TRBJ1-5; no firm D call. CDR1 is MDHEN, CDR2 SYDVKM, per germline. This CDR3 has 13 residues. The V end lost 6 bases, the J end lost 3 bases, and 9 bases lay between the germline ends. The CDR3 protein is CASRVNPNQPQHF. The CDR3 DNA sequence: TGTGCCAGCAGGGTCAACCCCAATCAGCCCCAGCATTTT.

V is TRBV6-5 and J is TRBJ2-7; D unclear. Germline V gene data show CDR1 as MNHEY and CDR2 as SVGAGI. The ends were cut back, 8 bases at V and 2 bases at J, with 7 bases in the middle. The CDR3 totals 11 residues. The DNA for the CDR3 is TGTGCCAGCGGGTCCCCCTACGAGCAGTACTTC. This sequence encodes CASGSPYEQYF.

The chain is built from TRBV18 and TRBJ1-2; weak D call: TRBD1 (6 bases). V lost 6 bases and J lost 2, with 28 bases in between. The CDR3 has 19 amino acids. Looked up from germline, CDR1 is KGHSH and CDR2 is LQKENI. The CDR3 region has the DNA TGTGCCAGCTCCCTAAGGGGGGGGCGGAGGGCAGAAGCCAACTATGGCTACACCTTC. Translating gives CASSLRGGRRAEANYGYTF.

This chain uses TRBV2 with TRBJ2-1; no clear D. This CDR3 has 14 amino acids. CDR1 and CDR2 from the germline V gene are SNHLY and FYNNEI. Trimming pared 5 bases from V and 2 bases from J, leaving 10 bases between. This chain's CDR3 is CASSLDVTYNEQFF. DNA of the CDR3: TGTGCCAGCAGTCTGGACGTGACCTACAATGAGCAGTTCTTC.